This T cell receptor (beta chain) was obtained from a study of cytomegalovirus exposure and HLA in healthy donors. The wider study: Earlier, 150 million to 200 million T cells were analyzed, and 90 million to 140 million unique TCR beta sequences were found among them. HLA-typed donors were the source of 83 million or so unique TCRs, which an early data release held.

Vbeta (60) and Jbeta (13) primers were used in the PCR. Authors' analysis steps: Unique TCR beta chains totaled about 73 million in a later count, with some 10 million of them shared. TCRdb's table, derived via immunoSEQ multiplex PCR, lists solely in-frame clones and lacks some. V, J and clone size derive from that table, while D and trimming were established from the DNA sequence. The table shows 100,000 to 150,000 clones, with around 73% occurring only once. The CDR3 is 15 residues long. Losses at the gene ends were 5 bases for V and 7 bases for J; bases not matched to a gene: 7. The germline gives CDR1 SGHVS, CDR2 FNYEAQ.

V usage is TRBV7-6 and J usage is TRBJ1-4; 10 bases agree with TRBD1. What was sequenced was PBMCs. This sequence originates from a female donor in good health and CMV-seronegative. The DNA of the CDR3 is TGTGCCAGCAGCCAAACCCGGGACAGGGGTGAAAAACTGTTTTTT. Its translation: CASSQTRDRGEKLFF.